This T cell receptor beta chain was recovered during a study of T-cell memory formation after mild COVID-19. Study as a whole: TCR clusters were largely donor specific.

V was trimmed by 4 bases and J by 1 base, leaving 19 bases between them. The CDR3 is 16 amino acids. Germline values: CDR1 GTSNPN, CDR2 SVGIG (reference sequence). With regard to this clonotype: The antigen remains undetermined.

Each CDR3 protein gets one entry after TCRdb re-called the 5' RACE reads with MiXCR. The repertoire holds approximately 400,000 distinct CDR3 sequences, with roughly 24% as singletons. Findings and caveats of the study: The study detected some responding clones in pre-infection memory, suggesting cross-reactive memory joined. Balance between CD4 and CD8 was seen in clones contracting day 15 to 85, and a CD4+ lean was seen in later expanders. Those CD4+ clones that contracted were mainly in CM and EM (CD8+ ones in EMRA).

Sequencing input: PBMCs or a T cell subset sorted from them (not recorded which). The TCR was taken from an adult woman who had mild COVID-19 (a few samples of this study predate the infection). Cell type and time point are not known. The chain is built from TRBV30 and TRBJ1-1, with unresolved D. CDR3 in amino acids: CAWISRVGRGNTEAFF. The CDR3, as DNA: TGTGCCTGGATATCGAGGGTTGGCAGAGGGAACACTGAAGCTTTCTTT.